The rows below give T cell receptor beta chains drawn from one sample of a study of cytotoxic CD8 clonotypes in ibrutinib-treated CLL. The data were produced by immunoSEQ multiplex PCR, yet TCRdb's version contains in-frame clones alone and is incomplete. The sample lists 130,000 or so clones, 70% to 90% occurring once. The sample in question was PBMCs, obtained after 24 months of ibrutinib treatment. The receptors were gathered from a human donor with chronic lymphocytic leukemia. Each CDR3 is given with its conserved first and last residue. D genes are given only for firm matches. Part of the rows lack a size; the others show once, few, many or a class for expanded clones.

D gene | clone size | J gene | V gene | CDR3 protein | CDR3 DNA
NA | NA | TRBJ2-6 | TRBV27 | CASSFRAGANVLTF | TGTGCCAGCAGTTTCCGGGCTGGGGCCAACGTCCTGACTTTC
NA | NA | TRBJ2-3 | TRBV7-2 | CASSPTSGAKDTQYF | TGTGCCAGCAGCCCCACTAGTGGTGCAAAAGATACGCAGTATTTT
NA | few | TRBJ1-1 | TRBV28 | CATGGTPHTEAFF | TGTGCCACCGGTGGGACACCGCACACTGAAGCTTTCTTT
TRBD1 | NA | TRBJ1-2 | TRBV27 | CASTSRGTGNYGYTF | TGTGCCAGCACCTCTCGAGGGACAGGGAACTATGGCTACACCTTC
NA | NA | TRBJ1-2 | TRBV7-2 | CASSRPPTNYGYTF | TGTGCCAGCAGCCGTCCACCCACTAACTATGGCTACACCTTC
NA | NA | TRBJ1-5 | TRBV28 | CATRAAQPQHF | TGTGCCACCCGGGCGGCTCAGCCCCAGCATTTT
TRBD1 | NA | TRBJ2-7 | TRBV6-1 | CATQRDSPIYEQYF | TGTGCCACCCAAAGGGACAGCCCGATCTACGAGCAGTACTTC
NA | NA | TRBJ1-2 | TRBV28 | CASTIGWQGFGYTF | TGTGCCAGCACAATAGGATGGCAGGGTTTTGGCTACACCTTC
NA | NA | TRBJ1-2 | TRBV21-1 | CATGGRTGGNYGYTF | TGTGCCACCGGGGGTCGTACAGGGGGAAACTATGGCTACACCTTC
TRBD1 | NA | TRBJ1-5 | TRBV19 | CASSGTVPYQPQHF | TGTGCCAGTAGTGGGACAGTGCCTTATCAGCCCCAGCATTTT
NA | NA | TRBJ1-4 | TRBV18 | CASSPRGNKKLFF | TGTGCCAGCTCACCACGGGGTAACAAAAAACTGTTTTTT
NA | NA | TRBJ1-2 | TRBV9 | CASSEGLDRPGYTF | TGTGCCAGCAGCGAGGGACTAGACCGCCCAGGCTACACCTTC
NA | many | TRBJ2-7 | TRBV19 | CASSRDPRTYEQYF | TGTGCCAGTAGCCGGGACCCACGAACCTACGAGCAGTACTTC
NA | NA | TRBJ1-2 | TRBV6-1 | CASLDPVNYGYTF | TGTGCCAGCTTGGACCCGGTGAACTATGGCTACACCTTC
NA | NA | TRBJ2-1 | TRBV7-2 | CASSLGGGPLYEQFF | TGTGCCAGCAGCTTAGGTGGGGGCCCCTTATATGAGCAGTTCTTC
TRBD1 | NA | TRBJ2-2 | TRBV14 | CASSLPGGRLTNTGELFF | TGTGCCAGCAGCCTCCCAGGGGGTCGGTTAACCAACACCGGGGAGCTGTTTTTT
NA | NA | TRBJ2-7 | TRBV7-2 | CASSLASRGYEQYF | TGTGCCAGCAGCTTAGCGTCAAGGGGCTACGAGCAGTACTTC
NA | NA | TRBJ1-2 | TRBV19 | CASSIWGPNGYTF | TGTGCCAGTAGTATATGGGGACCGAATGGCTACACCTTC
TRBD1 | NA | TRBJ2-1 | TRBV28 | CASSLTGAYNEQFF | TGTGCCAGCAGTTTAACAGGGGCCTACAATGAGCAGTTCTTC
TRBD1 | NA | TRBJ1-2 | TRBV18 | CASSPQTGDGYTF | TGTGCCAGCTCTCCACAGACAGGGGATGGCTACACCTTC
TRBD2 | NA | TRBJ2-7 | TRBV18 | CASSPRGVAGGLEQYF | TGTGCCAGCTCACCACGCGGGGTAGCGGGGGGACTAGAGCAGTACTTC
NA | NA | TRBJ1-1 | TRBV18 | CASSPPGRERAFF | TGTGCCAGCTCACCACCAGGCAGGGAGAGGGCTTTCTTT
NA | NA | TRBJ2-2 | TRBV7-2 | CASSLGQNTGELFF | TGTGCCAGCAGCTTAGGACAAAACACCGGGGAGCTGTTTTTT
NA | once | TRBJ2-7 | TRBV6-1 | CASSEPGLLSYEQYF | TGTGCCAGCAGTGAACCGGGACTTCTCTCCTACGAGCAGTACTTC
TRBD2 | few | TRBJ2-7 | TRBV28 | CASRDSGLADYEQYF | TGTGCCAGCAGGGATTCGGGACTAGCGGATTACGAGCAGTACTTC
NA | NA | TRBJ2-7 | TRBV28 | CASSPRGSYEQYF | TGTGCCAGCAGCCCTAGAGGGTCCTACGAGCAGTACTTC
NA | NA | TRBJ2-1 | TRBV18 | CASSPFGYNEQFF | TGTGCCAGCTCACCATTTGGGTACAATGAGCAGTTCTTC
TRBD2 | NA | TRBJ2-3 | TRBV7-2 | CASRTRAGTDTQYF | TGTGCCAGCAGAACACGAGCGGGAACAGATACGCAGTATTTT
TRBD1 | once | TRBJ2-7 | TRBV9 | CASSTGTGSSYEQYF | TGTGCCAGCAGTACCGGGACAGGGTCGTCCTACGAGCAGTACTTC
NA | NA | TRBJ2-3 | TRBV7-3 | CASRERGFTDTQYF | TGTGCCAGCAGGGAGCGTGGGTTCACAGATACGCAGTATTTT
TRBD2 | NA | TRBJ2-7 | TRBV10-1 | CASTGTSGSSYEQYF | TGCGCCAGCACGGGGACTAGCGGGAGCTCCTACGAGCAGTACTTC
TRBD2 | NA | TRBJ2-1 | TRBV7-2 | CASSLSSGLAGDVYNEQFF | TGTGCCAGCAGCTTAAGCTCTGGTCTAGCGGGGGACGTGTACAATGAGCAGTTCTTC
NA | NA | TRBJ1-5 | TRBV10-3 | CAISEGGSNQPQHF | TGTGCCATCAGTGAAGGGGGTAGCAATCAGCCCCAGCATTTT
TRBD1 | NA | TRBJ1-2 | TRBV19 | CASSLTATGGVVYGYTF | TGTGCCAGTAGCTTAACCGCGACAGGGGGCGTTGTCTATGGCTACACCTTC
TRBD2 | NA | TRBJ2-7 | TRBV6-8 | CASSVGTRLKPHQSYEQYF | TGTGCCAGCAGTGTAGGGACTAGGCTAAAACCCCACCAGAGCTACGAGCAGTACTTC
TRBD2 | few | TRBJ2-3 | TRBV18 | CASSGLASTDTQYF | TGTGCCAGCTCGGGACTAGCGAGCACAGATACGCAGTATTTT
TRBD2 | NA | TRBJ2-2 | TRBV19 | CASSSRTSGNTGELFF | TGTGCCAGTAGTTCCAGGACTAGCGGGAATACCGGGGAGCTGTTTTTT
NA | NA | TRBJ1-1 | TRBV21-1 | CASSKMGKAEAFF | TGTGCCAGCAGCAAGATGGGGAAGGCTGAAGCTTTCTTT
TRBD2 | NA | TRBJ2-1 | TRBV13 | CASSTQLAVNEQFF | TGTGCCAGCAGCACCCAACTAGCGGTCAATGAGCAGTTCTTC
NA | NA | TRBJ1-1 | TRBV14 | CASSPPGREAFF | TGTGCCAGCAGCCCACCGGGACGGGAAGCTTTCTTT
NA | once | TRBJ1-6 | TRBV28 | CASRKQGRGYSYNSPLHF | TGTGCCAGCAGAAAACAGGGACGAGGGTACTCCTATAATTCACCCCTCCACTTT
NA | NA | TRBJ1-5 | TRBV5-1 | CASSTSGAYSNQPQHF | TGCGCCAGCAGCACCTCGGGGGCCTATAGCAATCAGCCCCAGCATTTT
TRBD1 | NA | TRBJ2-5 | TRBV4-3 | CASSAGQGVQETQYF | TGCGCCAGCAGCGCGGGACAGGGGGTACAAGAGACCCAGTACTTC
NA | NA | TRBJ2-1 | TRBV6-6 | CASSPGGRVGNEQFF | TGTGCCAGCAGCCCCGGGGGCAGGGTGGGCAATGAGCAGTTCTTC
NA | NA | TRBJ2-2 | TRBV7-3 | CASSFGSSTGELFF | TGTGCCAGCAGCTTCGGGTCTAGCACCGGGGAGCTGTTTTTT
NA | few | TRBJ1-2 | TRBV7-2 | CASSSYMAEDGYTF | TGTGCCAGCAGCTCGTACATGGCAGAGGATGGCTACACCTTC
NA | NA | TRBJ2-7 | TRBV6-5 | CASSYAGGGYEQYF | TGTGCCAGCAGTTATGCAGGGGGGGGCTACGAGCAGTACTTC
NA | NA | TRBJ2-1 | TRBV11-2 | CASSPLTGNEQFF | TGTGCCAGCAGCCCTTTAACAGGCAATGAGCAGTTCTTC
NA | once | TRBJ2-3 | TRBV19 | CASRPRSTDTQYF | TGTGCCAGCCGCCCGAGGAGCACAGATACGCAGTATTTT
NA | NA | TRBJ1-1 | TRBV27 | CASSLEFQATEAFF | TGTGCCAGCAGTTTGGAGTTTCAGGCCACTGAAGCTTTCTTT